A single sample gave rise to the 11 T cell receptor beta chains below, sequenced in a study of cytotoxic CD8 clonotypes in ibrutinib-treated CLL. Some clones are missing from TCRdb's copy, which holds only in-frame ones; the method was immunoSEQ multiplex PCR. Here the sample spans approximately 190,000 clones, roughly 65% being singletons. The specimen was PBMCs, collected after 12 months of ibrutinib treatment. The receptors derive from a human donor with chronic lymphocytic leukemia.

This clone was counted a few times. The V gene is TRBV13, the J gene TRBJ1-4; D ambiguous. V was clipped by 5 bases and J by 5 bases, with 6 bases between them. This CDR3 has 12 residues. CDR1 PRHDT and CDR2 FYEKMQ come from the germline V gene (reference sequence). CDR3 amino acids: CASSLANEKLFF. Here the CDR3 DNA reads TGTGCCAGCAGCCTAGCAAATGAAAAACTGTTTTTT.

This clone was counted a few times. V and J are TRBV18 and TRBJ2-6, with D perhaps matching TRBD2 (5 bases). Per germline, CDR1 KGHSH and CDR2 LQKENI. The CDR3 totals 19 residues. The V gene lost 6 bases and the J gene lost 0 bases, with 21 bases spanning the gap. CDR3 sequence reads: CASSRMGASPSSGANVLTF. The CDR3 DNA sequence: TGTGCCAGCTCCCGCATGGGAGCCAGCCCGAGCTCTGGGGCCAACGTCCTGACTTTC. Filled out from reference TRBV18 and TRBJ2-6, the complete variable domain reads NAGVMQNPRHLVRRRGQEARLRCSPMKGHSHVYWYRQLPEEGLKFMVYLQKENIIDESGMPKERFSAEFPKEGPSILRIQQVVRGDSAAYFCASSRMGASPSSGANVLTFGAGSRLTVL.

The chain employs TRBV7-3 and TRBJ2-5; possible D gene TRBD2, 7 bases. This CDR3 region has 19 residues. The V gene's germline CDR1 is SGHTA and CDR2 FQGTGA. V lost 1 base to trimming and J lost 1 base, with 22 bases between them. CDR3 protein: CASSLIGGPGNMGQETQYF. DNA of the CDR3: TGTGCCAGCAGCTTAATCGGGGGGCCAGGCAATATGGGCCAAGAGACCCAGTACTTC. The full variable domain, in which reference TRBV7-3 and TRBJ2-5 provide the parts outside the CDR3, is GAGVSQTPSNKVTEKGKYVELRCDPISGHTALYWYRQSLGQGPEFLIYFQGTGAADDSGLPNDRFFAVRPEGSVSTLKIQRTERGDSAVYLCASSLIGGPGNMGQETQYFGPGTRLLVL.

The CDR3 DNA sequence: TGTGCCAGCAGCCGGGAGCGGGGCGAAGGGGGGCAGTTCTTC. This codes for CASSRERGEGGQFF. The chain combines TRBV7-2 with TRBJ2-1, with D tentatively TRBD2 (7 bases). The germline V gene has CDR1 SGHTA and CDR2 FQGNSA. Trimming cost V 5 bases and J 12 bases, with 20 bases left between them. This CDR3 region has 14 residues.

The V gene is TRBV19, the J gene TRBJ1-4; D gene ambiguous. V lost 2 bases and J 2 bases, leaving 9 bases between the germline ends. This CDR3 is 15 amino acids long. Germline V gene sequence: CDR1 LNHDA, CDR2 SQIVND (reference sequence). The CDR3 protein is CASSIFGRTNEKLFF. The DNA of the CDR3 is TGTGCCAGTAGTATATTCGGGAGGACTAATGAAAAACTGTTTTTT.

This clone was observed a few times. V usage is TRBV2 and J usage is TRBJ1-1; 7 nucleotides match TRBD1. The germline V gene has CDR1 SNHLY and CDR2 FYNNEI. The CDR3 length is 13 residues. Trimming took 8 bases from V and 0 from J; bases not matched to a gene: 3. The CDR3 loop reads CASRDSMNTEAFF. The DNA for the CDR3 is TGTGCCAGCCGGGACAGCATGAACACTGAAGCTTTCTTT.

The chain joins TRBV27 to TRBJ2-7, with D perhaps TRBD1 or TRBD2 (5 bases each). The CDR3 runs to 14 residues. Germline V gene sequence: CDR1 MNHEY, CDR2 SMNVEV (reference sequence). Trimming shortened V by 5 bases and J by 3 bases, and 14 bases separated the two germline ends. CDR3 nucleotide sequence: TGTGCCAGCAGTCGCCGGGGCCCAGACTACGAGCAGTACTTC. It is translated as CASSRRGPDYEQYF.

The chain joins TRBV6-6 to TRBJ1-2, with 9 nucleotides matching TRBD1. The CDR3 loop spans 14 amino acids. Per germline, CDR1 MNHNY and CDR2 SVGAGI (reference sequence). The ends lost 4 bases at V and 3 bases at J; junction bases unmatched: 3. CDR3 coding DNA: TGTGCCAGCAGTTGGGGACAGGGCCACTATGGCTACACCTTC. Translation: CASSWGQGHYGYTF.

This clone showed up many times. The chain links TRBV30 to TRBJ2-6; TRBD1 agrees at 8 bases. Germline lookup yields CDR1 GTSNPN and CDR2 SVGIG (reference sequence). J was trimmed by 0 bases and V by 1 base; bases with no gene match: 8. The CDR3 is 18 residues long. The CDR3 here is CAWSATGQAPSGANVLTF. CDR3 DNA: TGTGCCTGGAGTGCTACGGGACAGGCCCCCTCTGGGGCCAACGTCCTGACTTTC.

The chain uses TRBV30 and TRBJ1-1; no reliable D call. Trimming stripped 7 bases from V and 4 bases from J, with 25 bases between. Germline V CDR1 and CDR2: GTSNPN, SVGIG (reference sequence). The CDR3 contains 16 residues. The CDR3 loop is CAFTPPGGPRGTEAFF. The CDR3 DNA is TGTGCCTTCACCCCCCCTGGCGGGCCTCGGGGCACTGAAGCTTTCTTT.

The gene calls are TRBV30 and TRBJ2-3; 7 nucleotides agree with TRBD1. V was pared by 0 bases and J by 3 bases, with 6 bases of the junction left unmatched. Germline CDR1 is GTSNPN and CDR2 is SVGIG (reference sequence). This CDR3 spans 15 amino acids. The CDR3 DNA reads TGTGCCTGGAGTGTACGGACAGGACTGACAGATACGCAGTATTTT. Translating it yields CAWSVRTGLTDTQYF.